The next 30 T cell receptor beta chains were all read from a single sample in a study of cytomegalovirus exposure and HLA in healthy donors. The primer mix had 60 Vbeta and 13 Jbeta primers. Generated by immunoSEQ multiplex PCR, the TCRdb table keeps only in-frame clones and is missing some. The sample carries more than 110,000 clones, more than 70% recorded once. The sequenced sample was PBMCs. These receptors originate from a man in his forties or fifties in good health and CMV-seronegative.

The rearrangement uses TRBV5-1 and TRBJ2-5; perhaps TRBD2 as D (5 bases). The CDR3 runs 14 residues. Germline-derived CDR1 and CDR2 are SGHRS and YFSETQ. Trimming removed 4 bases at V and 1 base at J, with 11 bases between. CDR3 nucleotides: TGCGCCAGCAGCGCCCGGGATATCCAAGAGACCCAGTACTTC. Protein: CASSARDIQETQYF.

The V call is TRBV11-2, the J call TRBJ2-5; 13 bases line up with TRBD2. The CDR3 covers 17 residues. V lost 4 bases, J lost 4 bases, and 9 bases stayed unmatched. CDR1 and CDR2 (germline): SGHAT, FQNNGV. CDR3 in amino acids: CASSSGRLAGGLETQYF. In DNA, the CDR3 is TGTGCCAGCAGCTCAGGCCGACTAGCGGGGGGTTTAGAGACCCAGTACTTC. Using reference TRBV11-2 and TRBJ2-5 for the parts outside the CDR3, the full variable domain is EAGVAQSPRYKIIEKRQSVAFWCNPISGHATLYWYQQILGQGPKLLIQFQNNGVVDDSQLPKDRFSAERLKGVDSTLKIQPAKLEDSAVYLCASSSGRLAGGLETQYFGPGTRLLVL.

The rearrangement joins TRBV28 to TRBJ1-1; perhaps TRBD1 as D (6 bases). In germline, CDR1 is MDHEN, CDR2 SYDVKM. The CDR3 extends over 15 amino acids. The V and J ends lost 8 bases and 1 base respectively, with 17 bases between them. CDR3 in amino acids: CASPKSGQSNTEAFF. The CDR3 DNA reads as TGTGCCAGCCCCAAATCCGGACAGTCGAACACTGAAGCTTTCTTT.

V is TRBV18 and J is TRBJ2-5; 7 bases are shared with TRBD1. CDR3 size: 14 residues. V dropped 6 bases and J dropped 5; count of bases not matched to a gene: 9. Germline CDR1 and CDR2: KGHSH and LQKENI. The CDR3 is CASSKGGVTETQYF. The CDR3 region has the DNA TGTGCCAGCTCCAAAGGGGGCGTGACGGAGACCCAGTACTTC.

This rearrangement joins TRBV30 to TRBJ1-1; 8 bases match TRBD1. Germline V CDR1 and CDR2: GTSNPN, SVGIG (reference sequence). The junction had 16 bases not matched to a gene; V was cut back by 5 bases and J by 5 bases. The CDR3 is 16 amino acids. The CDR3 coding sequence is TGTGCCTGGTCGAGGACAGGGATTCTTGGAGGAACTGAAGCTTTCTTT. This sequence encodes CAWSRTGILGGTEAFF.

The chain combines TRBV18 with TRBJ2-1, with D perhaps TRBD1 (6 bases). Germline assignment: CDR1 KGHSH and CDR2 LQKENI. The CDR3 loop spans 17 amino acids. The V and J ends lost 0 bases and 0 bases respectively, with 12 bases between them. Here the CDR3 reads CASSPPTGQSSYNEQFF. DNA for the CDR3: TGTGCCAGCTCACCACCGACCGGACAGAGCTCCTACAATGAGCAGTTCTTC.

This rearrangement joins TRBV4-2 to TRBJ2-1; 11 bases align to TRBD2. Losses at the gene ends were 0 bases for V and 6 bases for J; bases not matched to a gene: 7. Germline V gives CDR1 LGHNA, CDR2 YNFKEQ. This CDR3 is built from 17 residues. Here the CDR3 DNA reads TGTGCCAGCAGCCAAGATGCTAGCGGGGGGACACTCAATGAGCAGTTCTTC. Translation: CASSQDASGGTLNEQFF.

Concerning this clone itself: Other DNA variants within this sample encode the same CDR3. The chain links TRBV19 to TRBJ1-5; D gene ambiguous. CDR1 and CDR2 (germline): LNHDA, SQIVND (reference sequence). V lost 2 bases and J 7 bases, leaving 12 bases between the germline ends. The CDR3 extends over 14 amino acids. The CDR3 region is CASSIRGSGQPQHF. The CDR3 region has the DNA TGTGCCAGTAGTATACGAGGGTCGGGGCAGCCCCAGCATTTT.

The chain links TRBV7-9 to TRBJ1-5; D is perhaps TRBD1 (6 bases). With 4 bases removed from V and 7 bases from J, the gap between germline ends came to 11 bases. This CDR3 contains 13 residues. The V gene's germline CDR1 is SEHNR and CDR2 FQNEAQ (reference sequence). DNA of the CDR3: TGTGCCAGCAGCTACAGGGAAGAGCAGCCCCAGCATTTT. Translating gives CASSYREEQPQHF.

This chain joins TRBV18 and TRBJ2-7; TRBD1 aligns across 11 bases. Germline assignment: CDR1 KGHSH and CDR2 LQKENI. There are 14 residues in the CDR3. Trimming removed 3 bases from V and 2 bases from J; junction bases left unmatched: 0. As DNA, the CDR3 is TGTGCCAGCTCACCGGGACAGGGGGCCTACGAGCAGTACTTC. This sequence encodes CASSPGQGAYEQYF.

This clone was picked up one time. This sequence joins TRBV7-9 and TRBJ1-2; 9 bases fit TRBD1. The V gene's germline CDR1 is SEHNR and CDR2 FQNEAQ (reference sequence). The junction had 11 bases not matched to a gene; V was cut back by 6 bases and J by 6 bases. The CDR3 runs 15 residues. CDR3 DNA: TGTGCCAGCAGTCCCGGACAGGGGACCCTAGATGGCTACACCTTC. As protein: CASSPGQGTLDGYTF.

The chain carries TRBV25-1 and TRBJ2-4; TRBD2 matches 7 bases. V was pared by 3 bases and J by 8 bases, with 10 bases of the junction left unmatched. Looked up from germline, CDR1 is MGHDK and CDR2 is SYGVNS. This CDR3 has 15 amino acids. The CDR3 region is CASSDRGGLGDIQYF. The CDR3 DNA follows: TGTGCCAGCAGTGATCGGGGAGGGCTAGGGGACATTCAGTACTTC.

This chain's CDR3 is CASSPDRGYNEQFF. DNA for the CDR3: TGTGCCAGCTCACCGGACAGGGGATACAATGAGCAGTTCTTC. V gene TRBV18 combines with J gene TRBJ2-1; 9 bases fit TRBD1. The trim removed 3 bases at V and 4 bases at J, leaving 1 base unmatched. CDR1 is KGHSH, CDR2 LQKENI, per germline. CDR3 length equals 14 residues.

The chain joins TRBV2 to TRBJ2-1; 8 bases align to TRBD2. Looked up from germline, CDR1 is SNHLY and CDR2 is FYNNEI. The CDR3 is made up of 14 amino acids. Germline trimming cut 9 bases from V and 5 bases from J; bases unmatched to any gene: 9. The CDR3 region has the DNA TGTGCCAGTCTTCTAGCGGGCATAAACAATGAGCAGTTCTTC. Amino acid sequence: CASLLAGINNEQFF.

This clone was recorded a few times. This chain links TRBV11-2 with TRBJ1-5; weak D call: TRBD1 (6 bases). The CDR3 totals 17 residues. Germline CDR1 is SGHAT and CDR2 is FQNNGV. V was clipped by 4 bases and J by 7 bases, with 23 bases between them. The CDR3 is CASSSYGGRAGEQPQHF. In DNA, the CDR3 is TGTGCCAGCAGCTCATACGGGGGGCGGGCTGGTGAGCAGCCCCAGCATTTT. The full variable domain, rest sourced from reference TRBV11-2 and TRBJ1-5, is EAGVAQSPRYKIIEKRQSVAFWCNPISGHATLYWYQQILGQGPKLLIQFQNNGVVDDSQLPKDRFSAERLKGVDSTLKIQPAKLEDSAVYLCASSSYGGRAGEQPQHFGDGTRLSIL.

This clone was detected once. Within the sample, other DNA sequences also encode this same CDR3. This chain links TRBV6-1 with TRBJ1-2; tentatively, D is TRBD1 (5 bases). Germline loops: CDR1 MNHNS, CDR2 SASEGT. The CDR3 covers 15 residues. V lost 2 bases to trimming and J lost 0 bases, with 10 bases between them. The DNA for the CDR3 is TGTGCCAGCAGTGAACAACAGGCCGCTAACTATGGCTACACCTTC. It encodes CASSEQQAANYGYTF.

This chain links TRBV5-4 with TRBJ1-1, with D hard to call. Germline V gene sequence: CDR1 SGHNT, CDR2 YYREEE (reference sequence). V lost 0 bases and J lost 1, with 7 bases in between. This CDR3 region has 14 residues. The CDR3 is CASSLDSKNTEAFF. In DNA, the CDR3 is TGTGCCAGCAGCTTGGACAGTAAGAACACTGAAGCTTTCTTT.

This clone was counted between two and nine times. The chain links TRBV6-1 to TRBJ1-4; TRBD1 matches 8 bases. Germline V gene sequence: CDR1 MNHNS, CDR2 SASEGT. J was trimmed by 1 base and V by 2 bases; bases with no gene match: 9. This CDR3 has 18 amino acids. CDR3 amino acids: CASSERAQGARTNEKLFF. DNA for the CDR3: TGTGCCAGCAGTGAAAGGGCCCAGGGGGCTAGAACTAATGAAAAACTGTTTTTT.

This clone was counted only a few times. This chain links TRBV30 with TRBJ1-1; 9 positions agree with TRBD1. The V and J ends lost 5 bases and 5 bases, in that order; junction bases with no gene match: 6. Germline CDR1 is GTSNPN and CDR2 is SVGIG (reference sequence). The CDR3 is 13 residues long. Here the CDR3 DNA reads TGTGCCTGGTTACAGGGGGCGAGGACTGAAGCTTTCTTT. Translating gives CAWLQGARTEAFF.

The V gene is TRBV7-2, the J gene TRBJ2-7; 7 bases fit TRBD2. Germline loops: CDR1 SGHTA, CDR2 FQGNSA. J gave up 3 bases and V 5 bases, and 13 bases lay outside the gene matches. This CDR3 has 16 residues. CDR3: CASSQLGLAANYEQYF. DNA for the CDR3: TGTGCCAGCAGCCAACTGGGGCTAGCGGCAAACTACGAGCAGTACTTC.

Details on this clone: Other nucleotide sequences from this sample produce the same CDR3. The CDR3: CASSLEGQTNTEAFF. In DNA, the CDR3 is TGCGCCAGCAGCTTGGAGGGACAGACGAACACTGAAGCTTTCTTT. This sequence joins TRBV5-1 and TRBJ1-1; TRBD1 agrees at 7 bases. CDR1 and CDR2 (germline): SGHRS, YFSETQ. This CDR3 comprises 15 residues. The V segment lost 0 bases and the J segment 1 base; nucleotides outside the gene matches: 3. Drawing the rest from reference TRBV5-1 and TRBJ1-1, the complete variable domain is KAGVTQTPRYLIKTRGQQVTLSCSPISGHRSVSWYQQTPGQGLQFLFEYFSETQRNKGNFPGRFSGRQFSNSRSEMNVSTLELGDSALYLCASSLEGQTNTEAFFGQGTRLTVV.

This sequence joins TRBV28 and TRBJ1-2; D unclear. Trimming pared 4 bases from V and 2 bases from J, leaving 11 bases between. Germline V gene lookup returns CDR1 MDHEN and CDR2 SYDVKM. The CDR3 has 14 residues. The chain's CDR3 is CASSSAERNYGYTF. CDR3 coding DNA: TGTGCCAGCAGTTCCGCGGAGCGAAACTATGGCTACACCTTC.

J is TRBJ1-3 and V is TRBV28, with D possibly being TRBD1 (5 bases). Germline CDR1 and CDR2: MDHEN and SYDVKM. The CDR3 sequence is 14 residues long. Between the trimmed V and J ends, which lost 7 bases and 0 bases, there was a span of 10 bases. The CDR3 bases are TGTGCCAGCACCGACAGTTTCTCTGGAAACACCATATATTTT. It codes for CASTDSFSGNTIYF.

This clone is a singleton in its sample. The chain carries TRBV5-4 and TRBJ2-2; TRBD1 might be the D (7 bases). CDR3 length: 15 residues. The germline CDR1 and CDR2 sequences are SGHNT and YYREEE (reference sequence). V was shortened by 3 bases and J by 4 bases, with 13 bases between the two germline ends. CDR3 sequence: CASSYRQGGTGELFF. The DNA for the CDR3 is TGTGCCAGCAGCTACAGACAGGGAGGCACCGGGGAGCTGTTTTTT.

The chain recombines TRBV5-1 with TRBJ1-1, with a possible D match to TRBD1 (6 bases). V dropped 7 bases and J dropped 5 bases, with 18 bases sitting between them. CDR1 SGHRS and CDR2 YFSETQ come from the germline V gene. The CDR3 is 14 amino acids. The CDR3 DNA reads TGCGCCAGCTCGTTCGTGGACAGAAAAACTGAAGCTTTCTTT. Its protein product is CASSFVDRKTEAFF.

A note on this clone: One end of the junction varies from germline; a read error may be responsible. This chain joins TRBV27 and TRBJ2-7; D may be TRBD1 (5 bases). From germline, CDR1 is MNHEY and CDR2 SMNVEV (reference sequence). The length of the CDR3 is 14 residues. The CDR3 sequence is CASSLTSQDIERYF. Written as DNA, the CDR3 is TGTGCCAGCAGTCTGACATCGCAGGACATAGAGCGGTACTTC.

The rearrangement links TRBV1 to TRBJ1-5; the D segment call TRBD1 is taken from the table without a DNA check. TRBV1 is a pseudogene segment. The CDR3 spans 18 residues. The CDR3 loop is CTSSRSGSRGSSNQPQHF. The CDR3 DNA reads TGCACCAGCAGCCGCTCGGGGAGCAGGGGCAGTAGCAATCAGCCCCAGCATTTT.

V and J are TRBV12-5 and TRBJ2-1, with D possibly TRBD1 on 6 matching bases. Trimming shortened V by 7 bases and J by 9 bases, and 19 bases separated the two germline ends. The CDR3 is 14 amino acids. Looked up from germline, CDR1 is LGHNT and CDR2 is FRNRAP. This CDR3 reads CASAQSGAAGEQFF. CDR3 sequence (DNA): TGTGCTAGTGCCCAGTCAGGGGCTGCCGGTGAGCAGTTCTTC.

This clone was seen a single time. V gene TRBV2 combines with J gene TRBJ2-1; 8 bases align to TRBD1. Germline CDR1 is SNHLY and CDR2 is FYNNEI. J lost 9 bases, V lost 6 bases, and 13 bases had no gene match. CDR3 size: 15 residues. CDR3 in amino acids: CASSDRTGWAGEQFF. In nucleotides, the CDR3 is TGTGCCAGCAGCGACAGGACAGGGTGGGCGGGTGAGCAGTTCTTC.

This chain joins TRBV19 and TRBJ2-6; D is undetermined. This CDR3 region has 15 residues. The V gene's germline CDR1 is LNHDA and CDR2 SQIVND (reference sequence). V lost 4 bases and J 0 bases, leaving 7 bases between the germline ends. Here the CDR3 reads CASSTYRSGANVLTF. The CDR3 DNA reads TGTGCCAGTAGTACCTACCGCTCTGGGGCCAACGTCCTGACTTTC.